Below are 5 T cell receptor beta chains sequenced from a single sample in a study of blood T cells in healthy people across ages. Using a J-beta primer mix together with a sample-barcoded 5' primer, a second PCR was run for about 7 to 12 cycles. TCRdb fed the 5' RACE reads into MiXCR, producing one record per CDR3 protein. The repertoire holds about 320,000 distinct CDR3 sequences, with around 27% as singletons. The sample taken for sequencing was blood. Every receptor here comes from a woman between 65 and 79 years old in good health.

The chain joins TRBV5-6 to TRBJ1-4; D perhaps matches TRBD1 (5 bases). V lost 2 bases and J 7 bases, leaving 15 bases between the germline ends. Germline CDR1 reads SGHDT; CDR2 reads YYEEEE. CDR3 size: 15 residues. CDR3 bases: TGTGCCAGCAGCTTCTTCATGCAGGGCAGTGAAAAACTGTTTTTT. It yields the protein CASSFFMQGSEKLFF.

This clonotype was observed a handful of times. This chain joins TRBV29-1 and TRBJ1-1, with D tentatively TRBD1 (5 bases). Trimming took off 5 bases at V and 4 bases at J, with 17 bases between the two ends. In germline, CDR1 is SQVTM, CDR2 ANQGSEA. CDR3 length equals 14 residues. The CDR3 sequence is CSVNLRTRITEAFF. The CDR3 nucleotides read TGCAGCGTTAACCTCCGGACACGGATCACTGAAGCTTTCTTT.

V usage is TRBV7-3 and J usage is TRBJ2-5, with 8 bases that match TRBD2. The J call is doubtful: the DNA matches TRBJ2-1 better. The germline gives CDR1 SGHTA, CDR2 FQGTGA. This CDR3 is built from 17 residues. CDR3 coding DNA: TGTGCCAGCAGCTTAGCGCTGGGTAGCGGGAAGTACAATGAGCAGTTCTTC. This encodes CASSLALGSGKYNEQFF.

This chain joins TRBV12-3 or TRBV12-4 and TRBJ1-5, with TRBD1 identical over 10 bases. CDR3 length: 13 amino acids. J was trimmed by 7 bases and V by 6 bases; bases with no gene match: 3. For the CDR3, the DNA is TGTGCCAGCAGCGGGACAGGGGAACAGCCCCAGCATTTT. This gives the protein CASSGTGEQPQHF.

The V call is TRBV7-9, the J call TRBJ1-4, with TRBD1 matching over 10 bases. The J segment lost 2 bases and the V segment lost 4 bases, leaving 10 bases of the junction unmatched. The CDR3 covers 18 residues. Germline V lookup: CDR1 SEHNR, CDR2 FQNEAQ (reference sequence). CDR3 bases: TGTGCCAGCAGCTCCCGGGACAGGGGTTTATGGACTAATGAAAAACTGTTTTTT. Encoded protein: CASSSRDRGLWTNEKLFF.